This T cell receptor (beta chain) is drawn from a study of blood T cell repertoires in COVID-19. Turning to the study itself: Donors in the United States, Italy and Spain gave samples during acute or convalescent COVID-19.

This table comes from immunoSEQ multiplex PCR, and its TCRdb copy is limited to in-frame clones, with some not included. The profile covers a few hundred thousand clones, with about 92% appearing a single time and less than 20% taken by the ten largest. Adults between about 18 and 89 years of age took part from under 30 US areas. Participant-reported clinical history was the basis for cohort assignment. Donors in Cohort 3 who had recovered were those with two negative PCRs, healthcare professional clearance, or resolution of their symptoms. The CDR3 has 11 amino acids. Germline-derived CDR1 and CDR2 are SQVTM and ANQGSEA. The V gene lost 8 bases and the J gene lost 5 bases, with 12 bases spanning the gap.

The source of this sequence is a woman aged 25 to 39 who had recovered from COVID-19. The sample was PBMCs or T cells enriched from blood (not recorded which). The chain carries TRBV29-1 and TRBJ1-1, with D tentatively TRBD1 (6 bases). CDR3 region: CSPRGGTEAFF. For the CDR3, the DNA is TGCAGCCCAAGGGGGGGGACTGAAGCTTTCTTT. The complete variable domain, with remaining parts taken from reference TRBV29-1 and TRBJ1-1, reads SAVISQKPSRDICQRGTSLTIQCQVDSQVTMMFWYRQQPGQSLTLIATANQGSEATYESGFVIDKFPISRPNLTFSTLTVSNMSPEDSSIYLCSPRGGTEAFFGQGTRLTVV.